The entry below describes one TCR beta chain. These data belong to a study of T cell changes during pregnancy in multiple sclerosis. Generated by immunoSEQ multiplex PCR, the TCRdb table keeps only in-frame clones and is missing some. Of over 35,000 clones listed, around 92% are singletons. CDR1 and CDR2 (germline): MDHEN, SYDVKM. Trimming removed 4 bases from V and 0 bases from J; junction bases left unmatched: 10. This CDR3 contains 18 residues. The sequencing used CD4+ T cells from peripheral blood mononuclear cells, collected in the second trimester of pregnancy. The chain employs TRBV28 and TRBJ2-1, with 9 positions matching TRBD2. The TCR comes from a female donor in good health, enrolled as a control in a pregnancy study. The chain's CDR3 is CASSYRSGSGSSYNEQFF. CDR3 coding DNA: TGTGCCAGCAGTTATCGTAGCGGGAGTGGAAGCTCCTACAATGAGCAGTTCTTC.